Below, one T cell receptor beta chain is given with its context. The entry originates in a study of T cells in Graves' hyperthyroidism and ophthalmopathy. Trimming at V came to 3 bases and at J to 1 base, leaving 11 bases not matched to a gene. Per the germline V gene, CDR1 is DFQATT and CDR2 is SNEGSKA (reference sequence). The CDR3 runs to 16 residues. TCR beta CDR3 region amplification was performed from RNA transcripts. When the TCR CDR3 underwent first-round RT-PCR, the HTBI primer set was used. TCRdb redid the calling of the multiplex PCR reads with MiXCR, one entry per CDR3 protein. The sample records about 520,000 distinct CDR3 sequences, 24% being singletons.

This clonotype originated in a woman in her twenties or thirties with Graves' ophthalmopathy. V gene TRBV20-1 combines with J gene TRBJ1-2; 7 bases agree with TRBD1. Sequenced material: blood. Written as DNA, the CDR3 is TGCAGTGCTAGCGGTCAGGGAGGGGGCCTTAACTATGGCTACACCTTC. This sequence encodes CSASGQGGGLNYGYTF.